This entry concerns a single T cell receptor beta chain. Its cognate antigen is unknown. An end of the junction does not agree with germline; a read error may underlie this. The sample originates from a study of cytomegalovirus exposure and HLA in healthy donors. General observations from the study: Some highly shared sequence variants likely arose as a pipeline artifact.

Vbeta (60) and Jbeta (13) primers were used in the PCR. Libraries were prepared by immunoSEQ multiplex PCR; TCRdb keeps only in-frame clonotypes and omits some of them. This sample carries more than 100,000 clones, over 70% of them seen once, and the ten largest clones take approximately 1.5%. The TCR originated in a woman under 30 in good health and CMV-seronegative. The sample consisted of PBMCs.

The CDR3 region is CASSDRGRTKAHEKYF. The CDR3 DNA is TGTGCCAGCAGTGACAGGGGACGGACGAAGGCACACGAGAAGTACTTC. V and J are TRBV6-1 and TRBJ2-7; D may be TRBD1 (6 bases). The CDR3 covers 16 residues. Germline CDR1 is MNHNS and CDR2 is SASEGT.